The 29 T cell receptor beta chains below were found in one sample sequenced in a study of PD-1 blockade in mismatch repair-deficient tumors. Assay: immunoSEQ multiplex PCR; the TCRdb copy retains only in-frame clones and omits some. The sample has fewer than 100,000 clones; 81% are singletons. Sequenced here: peripheral blood, sampled 12 weeks after starting pembrolizumab. The source is an adult with mismatch repair-deficient cancer.

The chain has TRBV5-1 and TRBJ1-1, with D perhaps matching TRBD1 (6 bases). This CDR3 region has 15 residues. Deletions cut 1 base from V and 1 base from J, with 11 bases between. Germline values: CDR1 SGHRS, CDR2 YFSETQ. Here the CDR3 DNA reads TGCGCCAGCAGCTTGACCGGGACACCGAACACTGAAGCTTTCTTT. It codes for CASSLTGTPNTEAFF.

The V call is TRBV5-1, the J call TRBJ2-1, with 10 bases fitting TRBD2. Germline V gives CDR1 SGHRS, CDR2 YFSETQ. The CDR3 spans 15 residues. With 5 bases clipped from V and 7 bases from J, the junction kept 9 bases outside the gene matches. The CDR3 DNA is TGCGCCAGCAGAATAGCGGGAGGTCCACTAAATGAGCAGTTCTTC. Translating it yields CASRIAGGPLNEQFF.

This clone was found once. V and J are TRBV9 and TRBJ1-2, with 7 positions matching TRBD1. Per the germline V gene, CDR1 is SGDLS and CDR2 is YYNGEE. Losses at the gene ends were 4 bases for V and 3 bases for J; bases not matched to a gene: 15. There are 17 residues in the CDR3. CDR3 residues: CASSSSARQGDDYGYTF. The CDR3 DNA reads as TGTGCCAGCAGCTCCAGTGCACGACAGGGTGACGACTATGGCTACACCTTC.

CDR3 in amino acids: CASSLDPSLPNDEQYF. CDR3 bases: TGCGCCAGCAGCTTGGACCCCTCCCTCCCTAACGACGAGCAGTACTTC. V usage is TRBV5-1 and J usage is TRBJ2-7; no definite D call. The ends were cut back, 0 bases at V and 5 bases at J, with 18 bases in the middle. This CDR3 contains 16 residues. Germline V gene sequence: CDR1 SGHRS, CDR2 YFSETQ.

CDR3 amino acids: CASSQARGWEDDEQFF. CDR3 DNA sequence: TGCGCCAGCAGCCAAGCGAGGGGATGGGAAGACGATGAGCAGTTCTTC. The chain has TRBV4-1 and TRBJ2-1; D may correspond to TRBD1 or TRBD2 (5 bases each). V was clipped by 1 base and J by 8 bases, with 18 bases between them. Germline CDR1 is MGHRA and CDR2 is YSYEKL. The CDR3 has 16 residues.

This CDR3 reads CASSLALGDEKLFF. The CDR3 nucleotides are TGTGCCAGCAGCTTAGCGCTCGGGGACGAAAAACTGTTTTTT. The chain couples TRBV7-9 to TRBJ1-4, with a weak D call TRBD1 (5 bases). CDR3 length: 14 residues. V gave up 0 bases and J gave up 8 bases, with 10 bases separating them. The germline V gene encodes CDR1 SEHNR and CDR2 FQNEAQ (reference sequence).

The chain couples TRBV12-5 to TRBJ2-7; 11 bases map to TRBD1. Germline V gives CDR1 LGHNT, CDR2 FRNRAP. V was pared by 3 bases and J by 4 bases, with 8 bases of the junction left unmatched. This CDR3 has 16 amino acids. CDR3 in DNA: TGTGCTAGTGGTTTTTCCTTGGACAGGGGGCGGTACGAGCAGTACTTC. Amino acids: CASGFSLDRGRYEQYF.

The chain employs TRBV27 and TRBJ1-2, with TRBD1 matching over 7 bases. Unmatched junction bases numbered 8, after V lost 3 bases and J lost 4 bases. This CDR3 is 15 amino acids long. Per the germline V gene, CDR1 is MNHEY and CDR2 is SMNVEV (reference sequence). The CDR3 sequence is CASSLVGQTSYGYTF. The DNA of the CDR3 is TGTGCCAGCAGTTTGGTGGGACAGACATCCTATGGCTACACCTTC.

This clone was counted a single time. The rearrangement joins TRBV9 to TRBJ1-3, with 9 positions matching TRBD1. Germline lookup yields CDR1 SGDLS and CDR2 YYNGEE. The CDR3 spans 14 residues. The ends lost 10 bases at V and 7 bases at J; junction bases unmatched: 12. CDR3 coding DNA: TGTGCCTCCGCACGAGGGACAGGGTGGAACACCATATATTTT. Translated: CASARGTGWNTIYF.

The chain uses TRBV5-4 and TRBJ1-1, with D tentatively TRBD1 (6 bases). Trimming took 4 bases from V and 6 from J, leaving 10 bases between them. The CDR3 is 12 residues long. CDR1 is SGHNT and CDR2 is YYREEE in the germline V gene (reference sequence). Here the CDR3 reads CASSINRAEAFF. DNA of the CDR3: TGTGCCAGCAGCATAAACAGGGCTGAAGCTTTCTTT.

This clone has more than one count but fewer than ten. The chain uses TRBV14 and TRBJ2-7; perhaps TRBD2 as D (5 bases). The germline gives CDR1 SGHDN, CDR2 FVKESK. CDR3 length: 13 residues. V dropped 6 bases and J dropped 0 bases, with 9 bases sitting between them. CDR3 in DNA: TGTGCCAGCAGGGGAGTGGGCTCCTACGAGCAGTACTTC. This gives the protein CASRGVGSYEQYF. Drawing the rest from reference TRBV14 and TRBJ2-7, the complete variable domain is EAGVTQFPSHSVIEKGQTVTLRCDPISGHDNLYWYRRVMGKEIKFLLHFVKESKQDESGMPNNRFLAERTGGTYSTLKVQPAELEDSGVYFCASRGVGSYEQYFGPGTRLTVT.

This chain connects TRBV10-2 to TRBJ2-1; tentatively, D is TRBD2 (6 bases). V was shortened by 2 bases and J by 0 bases, with 11 bases between the two germline ends. Germline CDR1 WSHSY, CDR2 SAAADI. The length of the CDR3 is 16 residues. CDR3 in DNA: TGCGCCAGCAGTGAGCCAGCGGGCCTCTCCTACAATGAGCAGTTCTTC. It codes for CASSEPAGLSYNEQFF.

V gene TRBV7-2 combines with J gene TRBJ2-1, with 7 nucleotides matching TRBD1. Germline CDR1 reads SGHTA; CDR2 reads FQGNSA. The CDR3 consists of 14 residues. The V and J ends lost 3 bases and 10 bases, in that order; junction bases with no gene match: 9. The CDR3 DNA sequence: TGTGCCAGCAGCTTTGGACAGGCCAGGGGGGAGCAGTTCTTC. Translated: CASSFGQARGEQFF.

V gene TRBV11-2 combines with J gene TRBJ2-2, with a tentative D call TRBD2 (6 bases). Germline loops: CDR1 SGHAT, CDR2 FQNNGV. V was pared by 5 bases and J by 5 bases, with 15 bases between. The CDR3 is 15 amino acids. CDR3 bases: TGTGCCAGCAGCCCCCCTTTCGGGGGTACCGGGGAGCTGTTTTTT. The encoded protein is CASSPPFGGTGELFF.

The V and J genes are TRBV2 and TRBJ2-7; 9 bases align to TRBD1. CDR3 length: 13 amino acids. With V trimmed by 5 bases and J by 7 bases, 6 bases remained unmatched. Germline V gene lookup returns CDR1 SNHLY and CDR2 FYNNEI. CDR3 bases: TGTGCCAGCAGTAGCGGACAGGGGTCGGAGCAGTACTTC. Amino acid sequence: CASSSGQGSEQYF.

The rearrangement uses TRBV6-5 and TRBJ2-7; D possibly corresponds to TRBD2 (6 bases). This CDR3 comprises 12 residues. In germline, CDR1 is MNHEY, CDR2 SVGAGI. Trimming removed 4 bases at V and 4 bases at J, with 8 bases between. The CDR3 DNA follows: TGTGCCAGCAGTTCACTAGCTTACGAGCAGTACTTC. As protein: CASSSLAYEQYF.

Points on this clone: The identical CDR3 is also encoded by other nucleotide sequences in the sample. The rearrangement joins TRBV7-9 to TRBJ1-1; D ambiguous. Deletions cut 3 bases from V and 0 bases from J, with 2 bases between. CDR1 and CDR2 from the germline V gene are SEHNR and FQNEAQ (reference sequence). This CDR3 contains 12 residues. The CDR3 coding sequence is TGTGCCAGCAGCTTGCTGAACACTGAAGCTTTCTTT. Encoded protein: CASSLLNTEAFF.

V gene TRBV21-1 combines with J gene TRBJ2-5; TRBD2, the table's D call, was not compared with the DNA. TRBV21-1 is listed as a pseudogene. CDR3 size: 16 residues. The CDR3 DNA follows: TGTGCCAGCAGCACCCCACTAGCTAAGATAAAGGAGACCCAGTACTTC. Translated: CASSTPLAKIKETQYF.

The chain employs TRBV27 and TRBJ2-3; D gene ambiguous. Germline lookup yields CDR1 MNHEY and CDR2 SMNVEV (reference sequence). There are 13 residues in the CDR3. Trimming shortened V by 3 bases and J by 0 bases, and 4 bases separated the two germline ends. CDR3 bases: TGTGCCAGCAGTTTGGGGAGCACAGATACGCAGTATTTT. This gives the protein CASSLGSTDTQYF.

The chain links TRBV25-1 to TRBJ2-1, with TRBD2 identical over 12 bases. This CDR3 is built from 13 residues. Germline loops: CDR1 MGHDK, CDR2 SYGVNS. V gave up 10 bases and J gave up 7 bases; unmatched junction bases: 5. The CDR3 loop reads CATSTSGSNEQFF. The CDR3 DNA reads TGTGCCACCTCGACTAGCGGGAGTAATGAGCAGTTCTTC.

The gene calls are TRBV27 and TRBJ2-1; perhaps TRBD1 as D (6 bases). CDR3 length: 13 amino acids. Between the trimmed V and J ends, which lost 2 bases and 5 bases, there was a span of 7 bases. Germline CDR1 reads MNHEY; CDR2 reads SMNVEV (reference sequence). This chain's CDR3 is CASSLGQNNEQFF. CDR3 DNA sequence: TGTGCCAGCAGTTTAGGACAGAACAATGAGCAGTTCTTC.

The J gene is TRBJ2-7, the V gene TRBV25-1, with D maybe TRBD1 (6 bases). CDR3 length: 14 amino acids. CDR1 is MGHDK and CDR2 is SYGVNS in the germline V gene. Trimming took 5 bases from V and 3 from J, leaving 14 bases between them. The CDR3 DNA follows: TGTGCCAGCAGTTCCCACGGGACAAGCTACGAGCAGTACTTC. Translating gives CASSSHGTSYEQYF.

The chain employs TRBV4-3 and TRBJ2-7; 7 positions agree with TRBD1. Germline lookup yields CDR1 LGHNA and CDR2 YSLEER. V dropped 1 base and J dropped 2; count of bases not matched to a gene: 5. This CDR3 has 15 residues. CDR3 bases: TGCGCCAGCAGCCAAGGGTGGGACAGTACCTACGAGCAGTACTTC. Translation: CASSQGWDSTYEQYF.

The CDR3: CASSFAAGSREEQYF. The CDR3 DNA follows: TGTGCCAGCAGCTTCGCGGCAGGATCTCGTGAAGAGCAGTACTTC. The V gene is TRBV7-9, the J gene TRBJ2-7; D not resolved. V gave up 3 bases and J gave up 7 bases, with 19 bases separating them. Germline V gene sequence: CDR1 SEHNR, CDR2 FQNEAQ (reference sequence). The CDR3 runs 15 residues.

This clone has a handful of counts. The rearrangement joins TRBV9 to TRBJ2-5; 7 nucleotides line up with TRBD2. After removal of 3 bases from V and 2 bases from J, the junction contained 10 bases not matched to a gene. The CDR3 extends over 16 amino acids. Germline CDR1 is SGDLS and CDR2 is YYNGEE. The CDR3 DNA is TGTGCCAGCAGCGCCACAGCGGGAAGGGTTCAAGAGACCCAGTACTTC. As protein: CASSATAGRVQETQYF.

This chain connects TRBV7-4 to TRBJ2-5; D gene uncertain. The CDR3 loop spans 13 amino acids. V was trimmed by 4 bases and J by 6 bases, leaving 12 bases between them. The V gene's germline CDR1 is SGHVT and CDR2 SQSDAQ. The CDR3 bases are TGTGCCAGCAGCTCGGCCGAGGCCAAGACCCAGTACTTC. This gives the protein CASSSAEAKTQYF.

The J gene is TRBJ1-2, the V gene TRBV19; D is unclear. Trimming took 3 bases from V and 7 from J, leaving 15 bases between them. The CDR3 length is 14 residues. CDR1 is LNHDA and CDR2 is SQIVND in the germline V gene (reference sequence). The CDR3 DNA reads TGTGCCAGTAGTATCGGATACTGGGATCGTGGCTACACCTTC. Protein: CASSIGYWDRGYTF.

The rearrangement links TRBV7-9 to TRBJ2-1; 14 bases map to TRBD2. The CDR3 covers 14 residues. Trimming at V came to 5 bases and at J to 13 bases, leaving 7 bases not matched to a gene. Per the germline V gene, CDR1 is SEHNR and CDR2 is FQNEAQ (reference sequence). CDR3 coding DNA: TGTGCCAGCAGCAAGGGACTAGCGGGAGCCATACAGTTCTTC. Amino acids: CASSKGLAGAIQFF.

This chain connects TRBV2 to TRBJ2-7; 7 bases line up with TRBD1. The germline V gene encodes CDR1 SNHLY and CDR2 FYNNEI. Trimming cost V 3 bases and J 8 bases; bases outside gene matches: 13. The CDR3 is 15 amino acids. This chain's CDR3 is CASSDPAHSTGQQYF. CDR3 coding DNA: TGTGCCAGCAGTGACCCGGCCCATTCGACAGGGCAGCAGTACTTC.